Listed here are 6 T cell receptor beta chains from one sample, sequenced in a study of blood T cells in healthy people across ages. PCR was performed a second time for roughly 7 to 11 cycles using a sample-barcoded 5' primer and a J-beta primer mix. TCRdb re-called the 5' RACE reads through MiXCR, storing one row per CDR3 protein. The data hold over 950,000 distinct CDR3 sequences, with around two fifths observed a single time. What was sequenced was blood. The receptor set was obtained from a man younger than 35 in good health.

The CDR3 nucleotides read TGTGCCAGCAGGACGACAGGGAAGGGCAATGAGCAGTTCTTC. Its protein product is CASRTTGKGNEQFF. This chain uses TRBV12-3 or TRBV12-4 with TRBJ2-1, with TRBD1 identical over 7 bases. This CDR3 is built from 14 residues. V lost 6 bases, J lost 6 bases, and 8 bases stayed unmatched.

V usage is TRBV20-1 and J usage is TRBJ1-1; D unresolved. Germline V gene data show CDR1 as DFQATT and CDR2 as SNEGSKA (reference sequence). V lost 4 bases and J 6 bases, leaving 18 bases between the germline ends. This CDR3 spans 14 amino acids. The CDR3 here is CSATRPGTDAEAFF. The CDR3 DNA reads TGCAGTGCTACGCGACCGGGAACCGATGCTGAAGCTTTCTTT.

The V and J genes are TRBV27 and TRBJ1-1; D call uncertain. Germline CDR1 reads MNHEY; CDR2 reads SMNVEV (reference sequence). This CDR3 spans 13 amino acids. V was shortened by 6 bases and J by 4 bases, with 12 bases between the two germline ends. The CDR3 loop is CASRLRGSTEAFF. The CDR3 region has the DNA TGTGCCAGCAGGCTCAGAGGGAGCACTGAAGCTTTCTTT.

This clonotype was seen at least ten times. This chain joins TRBV7-2 and TRBJ1-6; unclear D gene. CDR3 length equals 17 residues. Trimming removed 5 bases from V and 0 bases from J, with 14 bases in between. CDR1 is SGHTA and CDR2 is FQGNSA in the germline V gene. In nucleotides, the CDR3 is TGTGCCAGCAGCCCCCCACTCACGAGCTCCTATAATTCACCCCTCCACTTT. This gives the protein CASSPPLTSSYNSPLHF. Looking up the rest from reference TRBV7-2 and TRBJ1-6 gives the full variable domain: GAGVSQSPSNKVTEKGKDVELRCDPISGHTALYWYRQSLGQGLEFLIYFQGNSAPDKSGLPSDRFSAERTGGSVSTLTIQRTQQEDSAVYLCASSPPLTSSYNSPLHFGNGTRLTVT.

This clonotype came up a few times. This sequence joins TRBV21-1 and TRBJ2-4; the table calls TRBD1, which could not be checked here. TRBV21-1 is a pseudogene. The CDR3 spans 18 residues. The DNA of the CDR3 is TGTGCCAGCAACTCGAACCGCGGGGGTCTATTAGCCAAAAACATTCAGTACTTC. Translated, it gives CASNSNRGGLLAKNIQYF.

This clonotype occurred a few times. The V call is TRBV9, the J call TRBJ2-7; D may be TRBD1 (6 bases). Trimming cost V 0 bases and J 0 bases, with 13 bases left between them. The length of the CDR3 is 16 residues. The germline gives CDR1 SGDLS, CDR2 YYNGEE. In nucleotides, the CDR3 is TGTGCCAGCAGCGTAGGGGGGACAACATTCTCCTACGAGCAGTACTTC. It is translated as CASSVGGTTFSYEQYF. Looking up the rest from reference TRBV9 and TRBJ2-7 gives the full variable domain: DSGVTQTPKHLITATGQRVTLRCSPRSGDLSVYWYQQSLDQGLQFLIQYYNGEERAKGNILERFSAQQFPDLHSELNLSSLELGDSALYFCASSVGGTTFSYEQYFGPGTRLTVT.